The 11 T cell receptor beta chains presented below share a single source sample, sequenced in a study of T-cell memory formation after mild COVID-19. TCRdb used MiXCR to reprocess the 5' RACE reads, holding one entry per CDR3 protein. The data contain roughly 450,000 distinct CDR3 sequences, approximately 18% of them seen just once; the ten biggest clones take up around an eighth. Sequenced sample: PBMCs or a T cell subset sorted from them (not recorded which). The receptors were sampled from an adult woman who had mild COVID-19 (a few samples of this study predate the infection). Cell type and time point are not known.

This clonotype was recorded a few times. This chain uses TRBV5-1 with TRBJ2-1, with TRBD2 as a possible D gene (5 bases). Germline CDR1 and CDR2: SGHRS and YFSETQ. CDR3 length: 13 residues. The germline V and J ends were trimmed by 5 bases and 3 bases, with 9 bases remaining between them. CDR3 coding DNA: TGCGCCAGCAGAGCGGCCGACTACAATGAGCAGTTCTTC. It encodes CASRAADYNEQFF.

This clonotype was detected only a few times. This chain links TRBV4-3 with TRBJ2-2; TRBD2 matches at 10 bases. The V gene's germline CDR1 is LGHNA and CDR2 YSLEER. Trimming removed 3 bases from V and 6 bases from J; junction bases left unmatched: 4. The CDR3 is 15 residues long. Here the CDR3 reads CASSHRLAGAGELFF. The DNA for the CDR3 is TGCGCCAGCAGCCACCGACTAGCGGGCGCCGGGGAGCTGTTTTTT.

This clonotype was picked up many times. This sequence joins TRBV7-2 and TRBJ2-1; maybe TRBD1 (5 bases). Looked up from germline, CDR1 is SGHTA and CDR2 is FQGNSA. Trimming cost V 5 bases and J 2 bases, with 13 bases left between them. The CDR3 loop spans 15 amino acids. The CDR3 protein is CASSPQGAPYNEQFF. The CDR3 DNA is TGTGCCAGCAGCCCGCAGGGTGCCCCCTACAATGAGCAGTTCTTC.

The table lists this clonotype with many counts. This chain joins TRBV24-1 and TRBJ2-5; a weak D match, TRBD1 (6 bases). The CDR3 loop spans 15 amino acids. The germline V gene has CDR1 KGHDR and CDR2 SFDVKD. V lost 4 bases and J 2 bases, leaving 13 bases between the germline ends. CDR3 region: CATSERTAPQETQYF. CDR3 bases: TGTGCCACCAGTGAGCGGACAGCCCCGCAAGAGACCCAGTACTTC.

The gene calls are TRBV4-2 and TRBJ1-1; D remains ambiguous. This CDR3 is 12 amino acids long. Trimming removed 0 bases at V and 10 bases at J, with 9 bases between. Germline V gives CDR1 LGHNA, CDR2 YNFKEQ. DNA for the CDR3: TGTGCCAGCAGCCAAGATCGATTCGGAGCTTTCTTT. This codes for CASSQDRFGAFF.

The V call is TRBV24-1, the J call TRBJ2-7; 8 nucleotides line up with TRBD1. CDR1 is KGHDR, CDR2 SFDVKD, per germline. The CDR3 runs 14 residues. J gave up 3 bases and V 4 bases, and 4 bases lay outside the gene matches. CDR3 amino acids: CATSDRGTGYEQYF. The CDR3 DNA reads TGTGCCACCAGTGACCGCGGGACAGGCTACGAGCAGTACTTC.

The sample holds many counts of this clonotype. V gene TRBV6-2 or TRBV6-3 combines with J gene TRBJ1-1; D unclear. The CDR3 has 14 residues. Trimming shortened V by 6 bases and J by 4 bases, and 15 bases separated the two germline ends. Germline V lookup: CDR1 MNHEY, CDR2 SVGEGT. CDR3 sequence reads: CASSDPGWSTEAFF. CDR3 in DNA: TGTGCCAGCAGCGACCCGGGGTGGAGCACTGAAGCTTTCTTT.

The V and J genes are TRBV5-1 and TRBJ2-2; no clear D. Germline V gene data show CDR1 as SGHRS and CDR2 as YFSETQ. The V and J ends lost 4 bases and 1 base respectively, with 14 bases between them. The CDR3 totals 16 residues. The CDR3 DNA follows: TGCGCCAGCAGCCCGTCTAGGCTGGAGAACACCGGGGAGCTGTTTTTT. Translating gives CASSPSRLENTGELFF.

The rearrangement joins TRBV5-6 to TRBJ2-7; D is unresolved. V shed 0 bases and J shed 3 bases, with 16 bases lying between them. CDR3 length equals 16 residues. Germline lookup yields CDR1 SGHDT and CDR2 YYEEEE. CDR3 residues: CASSLAGSLVFYEQYF. The CDR3 region has the DNA TGTGCCAGCAGCTTGGCAGGCTCCCTTGTATTCTACGAGCAGTACTTC.

This clonotype appeared a few times. The chain uses TRBV4-3 and TRBJ2-2, with D unclear. The V and J ends lost 5 bases and 6 bases respectively, with 16 bases between them. Germline values: CDR1 LGHNA, CDR2 YSLEER. The CDR3 length is 15 residues. The CDR3 bases are TGCGCCAGCAGCTTCGGGCCCCCCTGGTCCGGGGAGCTGTTTTTT. Its translation is CASSFGPPWSGELFF.

V is TRBV7-9 and J is TRBJ2-1; 8 nucleotides match TRBD2. This CDR3 is built from 19 residues. The germline V gene has CDR1 SEHNR and CDR2 FQNEAQ (reference sequence). Losses at the gene ends were 2 bases for V and 3 bases for J; bases not matched to a gene: 15. The CDR3: CASSLFANGRGANYNEQFF. The CDR3 region has the DNA TGTGCCAGCAGCTTATTCGCCAATGGGCGGGGGGCCAACTACAATGAGCAGTTCTTC. The variable domain in full, completed from reference TRBV7-9 and TRBJ2-1, reads DTGVSQNPRHKITKRGQNVTFRCDPISEHNRLYWYRQTLGQGPEFLTYFQNEAQLEKSRLLSDRFSAERPKGSFSTLEIQRTEQGDSAMYLCASSLFANGRGANYNEQFFGPGTRLTVL.